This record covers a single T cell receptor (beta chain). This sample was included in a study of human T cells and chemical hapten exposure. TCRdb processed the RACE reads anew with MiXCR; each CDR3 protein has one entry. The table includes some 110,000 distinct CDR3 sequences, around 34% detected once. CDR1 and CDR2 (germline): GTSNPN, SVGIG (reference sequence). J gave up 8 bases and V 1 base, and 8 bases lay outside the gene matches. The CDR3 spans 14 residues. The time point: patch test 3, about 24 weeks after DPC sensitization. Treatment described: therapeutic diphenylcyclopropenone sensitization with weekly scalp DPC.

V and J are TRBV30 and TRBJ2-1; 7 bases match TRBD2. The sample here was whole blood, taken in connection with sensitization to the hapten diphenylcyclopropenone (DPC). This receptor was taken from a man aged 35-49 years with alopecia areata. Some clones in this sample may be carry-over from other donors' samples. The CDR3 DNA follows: TGTGCCTGGAGTGCTGGACTAGTTCCGCATGAGCAGTTCTTC. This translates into CAWSAGLVPHEQFF.